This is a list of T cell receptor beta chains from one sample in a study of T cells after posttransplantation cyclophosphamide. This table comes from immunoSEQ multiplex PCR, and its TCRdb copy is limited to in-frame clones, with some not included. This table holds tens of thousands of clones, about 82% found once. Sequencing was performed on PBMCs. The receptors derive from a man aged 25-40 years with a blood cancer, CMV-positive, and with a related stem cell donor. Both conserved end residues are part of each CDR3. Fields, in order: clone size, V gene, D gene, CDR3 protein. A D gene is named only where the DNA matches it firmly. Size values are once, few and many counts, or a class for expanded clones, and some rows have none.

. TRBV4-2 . CASSQSTGQGNTIYF
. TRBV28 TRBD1 CASSTSWAGQGLAKNIQYF
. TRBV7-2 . CASNPQVPSSGANVLTF
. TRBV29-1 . CSVVLTGELFF
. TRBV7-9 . CASSENMRQGHSAEAFF
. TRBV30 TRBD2 CAWSVGLLAGDLPYEQYF
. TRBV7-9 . CASSPNSRSYEQYF
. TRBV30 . CAWSLSSSGLYYGYTF
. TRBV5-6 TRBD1 CASSSGQGAGETQYF
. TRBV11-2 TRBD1 CASSTWTGQETQYF
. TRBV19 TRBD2 CASSIVSGLAGGPKQYF
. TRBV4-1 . CASSQGEGARELFF
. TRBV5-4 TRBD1 CASSSPGGTGELFF
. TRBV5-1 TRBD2 CAGASGRREQYF
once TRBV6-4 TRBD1 CASSDRGRHTDTQYF
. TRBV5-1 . CASSLALDISEQFF
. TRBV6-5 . CASRKNQQVNTEAFF
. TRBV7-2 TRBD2 CASSRGTSGRVPYNEQFF
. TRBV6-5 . CASSRPQSEQYF
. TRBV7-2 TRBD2 CASSLISGYKNIQYF
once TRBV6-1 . CASSRTYNEQFF
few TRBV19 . CASSTLDSYGYTF
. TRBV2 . CASSTGQPSNYGYTF
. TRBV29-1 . CSVFRTDGYTF
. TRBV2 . CASSEPQVPGEGEQFF
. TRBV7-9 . CASSSGEDPYEQYF
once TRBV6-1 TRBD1 CASRTGTGNTGELFF
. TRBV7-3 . CASSSDSRSYNEQFF
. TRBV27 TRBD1 CASSLTGRGQGYNSPLHF
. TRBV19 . CASRPPGTNEKLFF
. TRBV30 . CAWGALRQETQYF
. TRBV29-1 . CSEYTDNEQFF
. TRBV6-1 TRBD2 CASVPGRLGSYEQYF
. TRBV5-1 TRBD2 CASSRGLAGEEETQYF
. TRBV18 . CASSHSYEQYF
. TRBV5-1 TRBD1 CASSSRTVQGNEQYF
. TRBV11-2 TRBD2 CASSPGTSGHYEQYF
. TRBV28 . CASSLPNQGYEQYF
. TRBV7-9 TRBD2 CASSPTSGASTDTQYF
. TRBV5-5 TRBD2 CASSFRLAGDTQYF
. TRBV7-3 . CASSLTAGTNTEAFF
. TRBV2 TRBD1 CASRPGQAPGEKLFF
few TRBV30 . CAWVQGGTEAFF
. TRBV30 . CAWSIPGGSETQYF
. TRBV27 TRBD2 CASSLFSGRTPIPAGELFF
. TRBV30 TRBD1 CAWRPTGGEEAFF
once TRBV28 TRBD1 CASSATTGTDTQYF
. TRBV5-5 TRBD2 CASSLVSLAGTYEQYF
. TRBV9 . CASSVAPGENIQYF
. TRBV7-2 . CASSLGGGSGTDTQYF
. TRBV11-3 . CASSRGLSGHYNEQFF
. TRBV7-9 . CASSSTGYQETQYF